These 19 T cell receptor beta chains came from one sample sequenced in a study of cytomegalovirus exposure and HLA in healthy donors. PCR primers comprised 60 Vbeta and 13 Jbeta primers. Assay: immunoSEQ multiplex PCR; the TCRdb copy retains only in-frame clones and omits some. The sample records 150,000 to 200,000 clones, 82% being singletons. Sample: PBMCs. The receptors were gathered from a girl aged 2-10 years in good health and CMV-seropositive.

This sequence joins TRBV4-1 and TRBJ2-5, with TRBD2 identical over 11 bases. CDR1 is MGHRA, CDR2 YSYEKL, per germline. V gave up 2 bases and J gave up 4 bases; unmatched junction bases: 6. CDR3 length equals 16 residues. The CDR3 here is CASSQLSGRARETQYF. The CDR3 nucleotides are TGCGCCAGCAGCCAACTTAGCGGGAGGGCGAGAGAGACCCAGTACTTC.

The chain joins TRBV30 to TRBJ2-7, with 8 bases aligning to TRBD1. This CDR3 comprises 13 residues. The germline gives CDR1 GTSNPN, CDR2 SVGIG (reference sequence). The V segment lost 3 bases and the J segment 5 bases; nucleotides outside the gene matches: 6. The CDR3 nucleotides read TGTGCCTGGAGGGACAGGGAATTCGACGAGCAGTACTTC. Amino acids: CAWRDREFDEQYF.

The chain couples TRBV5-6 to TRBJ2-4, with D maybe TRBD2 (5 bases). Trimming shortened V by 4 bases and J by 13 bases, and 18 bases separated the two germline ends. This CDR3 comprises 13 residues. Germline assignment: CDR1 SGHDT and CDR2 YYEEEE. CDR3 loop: CASSVDSAGTQYF. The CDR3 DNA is TGTGCCAGCAGCGTTGACTCTGCGGGCACACAGTACTTC.

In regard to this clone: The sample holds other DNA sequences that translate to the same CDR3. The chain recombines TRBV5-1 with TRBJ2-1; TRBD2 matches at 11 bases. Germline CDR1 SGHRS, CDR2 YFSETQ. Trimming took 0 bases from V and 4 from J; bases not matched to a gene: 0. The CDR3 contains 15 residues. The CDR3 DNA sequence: TGCGCCAGCAGCTTGGGACTAGCGGGATACAATGAGCAGTTCTTC. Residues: CASSLGLAGYNEQFF.

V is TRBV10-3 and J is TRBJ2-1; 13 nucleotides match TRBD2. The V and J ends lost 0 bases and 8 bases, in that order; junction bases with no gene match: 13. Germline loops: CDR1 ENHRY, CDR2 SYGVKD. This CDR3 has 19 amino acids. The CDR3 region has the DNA TGTGCCATCAGTGAGTCCGGCCGCATTACTAGCGGGAGGGCCCATGAGCAGTTCTTC. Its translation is CAISESGRITSGRAHEQFF.

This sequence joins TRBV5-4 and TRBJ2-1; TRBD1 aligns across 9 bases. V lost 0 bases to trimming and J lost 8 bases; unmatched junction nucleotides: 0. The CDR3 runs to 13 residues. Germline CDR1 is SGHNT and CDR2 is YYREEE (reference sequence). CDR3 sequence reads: CASSLGQGDEQFF. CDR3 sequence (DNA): TGTGCCAGCAGCTTGGGACAGGGGGATGAGCAGTTCTTC.

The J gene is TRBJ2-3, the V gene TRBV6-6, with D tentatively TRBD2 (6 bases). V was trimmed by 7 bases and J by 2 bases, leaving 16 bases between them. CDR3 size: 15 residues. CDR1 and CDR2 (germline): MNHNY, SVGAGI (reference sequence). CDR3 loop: CASTLMEGYTDTQYF. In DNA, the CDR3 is TGTGCCAGCACCCTTATGGAGGGATACACAGATACGCAGTATTTT.

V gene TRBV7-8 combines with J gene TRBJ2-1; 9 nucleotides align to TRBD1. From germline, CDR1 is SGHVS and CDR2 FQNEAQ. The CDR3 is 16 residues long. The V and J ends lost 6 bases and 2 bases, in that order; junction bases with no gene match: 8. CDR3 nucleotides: TGTGCCAGCAGTACAGGGGGCACGAGCCCCTACAATGAGCAGTTCTTC. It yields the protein CASSTGGTSPYNEQFF. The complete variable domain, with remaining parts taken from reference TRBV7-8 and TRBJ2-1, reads GAGVSQSPRYKVAKRGQDVALRCDPISGHVSLFWYQQALGQGPEFLTYFQNEAQLDKSGLPSDRFFAERPEGSVSTLKIQRTQQEDSAVYLCASSTGGTSPYNEQFFGPGTRLTVL.

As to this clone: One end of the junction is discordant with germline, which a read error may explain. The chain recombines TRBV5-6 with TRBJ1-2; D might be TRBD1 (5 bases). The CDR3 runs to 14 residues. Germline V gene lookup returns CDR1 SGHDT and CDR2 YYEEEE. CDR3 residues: CASSTLGVDYGYPF. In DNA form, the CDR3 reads TGTGCCAGCAGCACGTTAGGGGTGGACTATGGCTACCCCTTC.

CDR3: CSARYNYEQYF. The CDR3 bases are TGCAGTGCTAGATACAACTACGAGCAGTACTTC. J is TRBJ2-7 and V is TRBV20-1, with D unresolved. Per germline, CDR1 DFQATT and CDR2 SNEGSKA (reference sequence). Trimming left V 2 bases short and J 3 bases short, with 5 bases between. The CDR3 totals 11 residues.

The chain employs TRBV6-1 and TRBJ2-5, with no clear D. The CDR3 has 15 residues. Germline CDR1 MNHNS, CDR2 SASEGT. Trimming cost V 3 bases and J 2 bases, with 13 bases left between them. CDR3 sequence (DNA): TGTGCCAGCAGTGATAATATGGGCAGACAAGAGACCCAGTACTTC. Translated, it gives CASSDNMGRQETQYF.

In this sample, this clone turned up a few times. As DNA, the CDR3 is TGTGCCAGCAGTGACGGAGGGGCGCCGGCTTTCTTT. Its translation is CASSDGGAPAFF. This chain joins TRBV25-1 and TRBJ1-1; perhaps TRBD1 as D (5 bases). The CDR3 has 12 amino acids. V dropped 3 bases and J dropped 11 bases, with 13 bases sitting between them. CDR1 is MGHDK and CDR2 is SYGVNS in the germline V gene.

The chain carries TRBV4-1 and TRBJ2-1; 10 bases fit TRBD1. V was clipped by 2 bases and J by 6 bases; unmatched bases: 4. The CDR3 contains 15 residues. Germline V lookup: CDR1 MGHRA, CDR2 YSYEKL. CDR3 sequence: CASSQPGQGTNEQFF. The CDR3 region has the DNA TGCGCCAGCAGCCAACCGGGACAGGGGACCAATGAGCAGTTCTTC.

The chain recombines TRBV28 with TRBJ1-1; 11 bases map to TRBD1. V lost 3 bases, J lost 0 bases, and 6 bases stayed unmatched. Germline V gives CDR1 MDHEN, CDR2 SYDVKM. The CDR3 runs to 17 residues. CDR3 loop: CASSLWDRGAMNTEAFF. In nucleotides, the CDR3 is TGTGCCAGCAGTTTGTGGGACAGGGGGGCGATGAACACTGAAGCTTTCTTT.

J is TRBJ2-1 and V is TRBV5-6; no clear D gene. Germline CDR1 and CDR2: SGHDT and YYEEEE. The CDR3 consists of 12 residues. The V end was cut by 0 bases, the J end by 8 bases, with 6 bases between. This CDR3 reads CASSLALDEQFF. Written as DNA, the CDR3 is TGTGCCAGCAGCTTGGCACTCGATGAGCAGTTCTTC. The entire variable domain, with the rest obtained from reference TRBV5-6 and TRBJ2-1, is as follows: DAGVTQSPTHLIKTRGQQVTLRCSPKSGHDTVSWYQQALGQGPQFIFQYYEEEERQRGNFPDRFSGHQFPNYSSELNVNALLLGDSALYLCASSLALDEQFFGPGTRLTVL.

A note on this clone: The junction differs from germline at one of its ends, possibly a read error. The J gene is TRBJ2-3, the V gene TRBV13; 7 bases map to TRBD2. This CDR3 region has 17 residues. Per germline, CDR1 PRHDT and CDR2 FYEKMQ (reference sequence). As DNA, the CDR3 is TGTGCCAGCAGCCCCCAACGGGGGGTAGATCCCACAGATAGGCAGTATTTT. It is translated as CASSPQRGVDPTDRQYF.

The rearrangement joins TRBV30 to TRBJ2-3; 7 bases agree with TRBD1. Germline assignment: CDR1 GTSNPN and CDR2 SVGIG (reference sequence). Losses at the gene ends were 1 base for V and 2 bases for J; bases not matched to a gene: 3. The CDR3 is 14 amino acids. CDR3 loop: CAWSGTGNTDTQYF. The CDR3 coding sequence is TGTGCCTGGAGTGGGACAGGCAACACAGATACGCAGTATTTT.

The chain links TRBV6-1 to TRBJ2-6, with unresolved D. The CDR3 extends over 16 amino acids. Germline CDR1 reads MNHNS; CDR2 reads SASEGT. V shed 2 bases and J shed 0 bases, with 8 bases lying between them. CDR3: CASSEFISSGANVLTF. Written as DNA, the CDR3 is TGTGCCAGCAGTGAATTTATCTCCTCTGGGGCCAACGTCCTGACTTTC.

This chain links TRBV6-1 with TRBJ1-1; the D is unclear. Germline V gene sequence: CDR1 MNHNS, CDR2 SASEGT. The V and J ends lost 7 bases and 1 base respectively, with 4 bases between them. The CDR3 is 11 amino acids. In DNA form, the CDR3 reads TGTGCCAGCAAGCAGAACACTGAAGCTTTCTTT. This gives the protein CASKQNTEAFF.